The 23 T cell receptor beta chains listed next were all sequenced from one sample in a study of shared clonotypes between healthy human individuals. This table comes from immunoSEQ multiplex PCR, and its TCRdb copy is limited to in-frame clones, with some not included. This sample has about 380,000 clones, with roughly 96% found just once. Sequencing input: memory CD8+ T cells sorted from blood. Subset noted: CD45RO+ cells pooled with CCR7-negative TemRA cells. The receptor source for this set is a man aged 25-45 years in good health.

The chain employs TRBV27 and TRBJ2-7; D gene unclear. The CDR3 is made up of 13 amino acids. V was clipped by 4 bases and J by 2 bases, with 9 bases between them. The germline V gene has CDR1 MNHEY and CDR2 SMNVEV (reference sequence). The CDR3 region has the DNA TGTGCCAGCAGTTCCAGTAGAGCCTACGAGCAGTACTTC. This translates into CASSSSRAYEQYF.

This clone was seen just once. This chain links TRBV10-3 with TRBJ2-2, with a tentative D call TRBD2 (5 bases). With 0 bases removed from V and 5 bases from J, the gap between germline ends came to 10 bases. Per germline, CDR1 ENHRY and CDR2 SYGVKD. The CDR3 contains 15 residues. The chain's CDR3 is CAISESRERTGELFF. CDR3 DNA: TGTGCCATCAGTGAGTCTAGGGAGCGAACCGGGGAGCTGTTTTTT.

This chain connects TRBV27 to TRBJ2-7, with 15 bases that match TRBD2. CDR1 and CDR2 from the germline V gene are MNHEY and SMNVEV (reference sequence). This CDR3 region has 14 residues. J lost 7 bases, V lost 6 bases, and 4 bases had no gene match. The CDR3 DNA reads as TGTGCCAGCAGGCGGGGACTAGCGGGAGGAGAGCAGTACTTC. Amino acid sequence: CASRRGLAGGEQYF.

Comments on this clone: This same CDR3 is encoded by further DNA sequences in the sample. This chain links TRBV5-6 with TRBJ2-7; maybe TRBD1 (6 bases). Trimming took off 3 bases at V and 3 bases at J, with 7 bases between the two ends. Germline lookup yields CDR1 SGHDT and CDR2 YYEEEE. The CDR3 extends over 12 amino acids. Here the CDR3 reads CASSWDNYEQYF. The CDR3 coding sequence is TGTGCCAGCAGCTGGGACAACTACGAGCAGTACTTC.

This clone is a singleton in its sample. The rearrangement uses TRBV27 and TRBJ2-1, with 7 bases lining up with TRBD2. This CDR3 comprises 13 residues. Germline V gene data show CDR1 as MNHEY and CDR2 as SMNVEV (reference sequence). The V gene end was trimmed by 7 bases and the J gene end by 8 bases; junction bases not matched to a gene: 8. For the CDR3, the DNA is TGTGCCAGCACCCAAGCACTAGCGTATGAGCAGTTCTTC. Protein sequence: CASTQALAYEQFF.

The chain employs TRBV6-5 and TRBJ2-7, with D perhaps matching TRBD1 or TRBD2 (5 bases each). Germline V gene lookup returns CDR1 MNHEY and CDR2 SVGAGI. This CDR3 region has 13 residues. Trimming removed 8 bases from V and 2 bases from J, with 13 bases in between. DNA for the CDR3: TGTGCCAGCGGTCGCAGGGAGCCCTACGAGCAGTACTTC. Its translation is CASGRREPYEQYF.

The rearrangement links TRBV5-1 to TRBJ2-1; possibly TRBD1 or TRBD2 for D (7 bases each). Germline V CDR1 and CDR2: SGHRS, YFSETQ. Between the trimmed V and J ends, which lost 1 base and 7 bases, there was a span of 18 bases. This CDR3 region has 16 residues. The CDR3 loop reads CASSLKTGVAGNEQFF. In DNA, the CDR3 is TGCGCCAGCAGCTTGAAAACAGGGGTAGCGGGTAATGAGCAGTTCTTC.

The sample holds one count of this clone. In the same sample, other DNA sequences code for this CDR3. V gene TRBV5-1 combines with J gene TRBJ2-7; 10 nucleotides line up with TRBD2. This CDR3 contains 15 residues. V gave up 0 bases and J gave up 4 bases; unmatched junction bases: 4. CDR1 and CDR2 (germline): SGHRS, YFSETQ. The CDR3 DNA sequence: TGCGCCAGCAGCTTGGTGACTAGCGGGCCTTACGAGCAGTACTTC. It is translated as CASSLVTSGPYEQYF.

This clone appeared a single time. V is TRBV27 and J is TRBJ2-3; D gene ambiguous. Looked up from germline, CDR1 is MNHEY and CDR2 is SMNVEV (reference sequence). The CDR3 is made up of 15 amino acids. V lost 0 bases and J lost 0, with 7 bases in between. This CDR3 is CASSLSALSTDTQYF. For the CDR3, the DNA is TGTGCCAGCAGTTTATCGGCTCTCAGCACAGATACGCAGTATTTT.

J is TRBJ2-2 and V is TRBV29-1; D possibly corresponds to TRBD1 (5 bases). The CDR3 contains 12 residues. Germline-derived CDR1 and CDR2 are SQVTM and ANQGSEA. V was cut by 5 bases and J by 6 bases, with 10 bases left in between. Here the CDR3 reads CSVLRVSGELFF. Here the CDR3 DNA reads TGCAGCGTTCTCAGGGTGTCCGGGGAGCTGTTTTTT.

The chain uses TRBV5-5 and TRBJ2-5; no reliable D call. The germline CDR1 and CDR2 sequences are SGHKS and YYEKEE (reference sequence). This CDR3 is built from 13 residues. The V end was cut by 2 bases, the J end by 1 base, with 6 bases between. CDR3 sequence: CASSFSLQETQYF. In DNA form, the CDR3 reads TGTGCCAGCAGCTTCAGCCTCCAAGAGACCCAGTACTTC.

V gene TRBV6-1 combines with J gene TRBJ2-7; D tentatively fits TRBD1 or TRBD2 (5 bases each). Looked up from germline, CDR1 is MNHNS and CDR2 is SASEGT. Between the trimmed V and J ends, which lost 10 bases and 5 bases, there was a span of 18 bases. The CDR3 contains 13 residues. The CDR3 bases are TGTGCCATCAGGGACCGATCCCTCCACGAGCAGTACTTC. This encodes CAIRDRSLHEQYF.

The chain couples TRBV15 to TRBJ1-4, with D uncertain. Germline CDR1 and CDR2: LNHNV and YYDKDF (reference sequence). Trimming took 3 bases from V and 0 from J, leaving 8 bases between them. The CDR3 is 15 residues long. CDR3 protein: CATSRNRATNEKLFF. The DNA for the CDR3 is TGTGCCACCAGCAGGAATCGAGCAACTAATGAAAAACTGTTTTTT.

The chain recombines TRBV6-6 with TRBJ2-2; the D gene is possibly TRBD1 (6 bases). Germline V gene data show CDR1 as MNHNY and CDR2 as SVGAGI (reference sequence). The CDR3 runs to 14 residues. The ends were cut back, 5 bases at V and 3 bases at J, with 10 bases in the middle. The CDR3: CASSTRQDTGELFF. DNA for the CDR3: TGTGCCAGCAGTACAAGACAGGACACCGGGGAGCTGTTTTTT.

The V gene is TRBV28, the J gene TRBJ1-2; D unresolved. The V gene lost 6 bases and the J gene lost 2 bases, with 13 bases spanning the gap. CDR3 size: 14 residues. CDR1 is MDHEN and CDR2 is SYDVKM in the germline V gene. This chain's CDR3 is CASRPQPGNYGYTF. The CDR3 DNA reads as TGTGCCAGCAGACCACAACCCGGGAACTATGGCTACACCTTC.

The gene calls are TRBV30 and TRBJ1-2; no clear D. The germline CDR1 and CDR2 sequences are GTSNPN and SVGIG (reference sequence). The CDR3 is 11 amino acids. The ends were cut back, 5 bases at V and 6 bases at J, with 10 bases in the middle. Written as DNA, the CDR3 is TGTGCCTGGCCTGTTGGTGATGGCTACACCTTC. This codes for CAWPVGDGYTF.

This clone has just one count. The chain carries TRBV6-5 and TRBJ1-1; TRBD1 is a possible D gene (5 bases). V dropped 5 bases and J dropped 4 bases, with 14 bases sitting between them. CDR3 length equals 14 residues. The germline CDR1 and CDR2 sequences are MNHEY and SVGAGI. The CDR3 loop is CASSRGARVTEAFF. In nucleotides, the CDR3 is TGTGCCAGCAGTCGAGGGGCTAGGGTCACTGAAGCTTTCTTT.

V and J are TRBV29-1 and TRBJ2-1, with 11 bases lining up with TRBD2. Germline V lookup: CDR1 SQVTM, CDR2 ANQGSEA. V dropped 2 bases and J dropped 6; count of bases not matched to a gene: 3. The CDR3 is made up of 14 amino acids. The CDR3 region is CSVERGTSGNEQFF. DNA for the CDR3: TGCAGCGTTGAACGCGGGACTAGCGGCAATGAGCAGTTCTTC.

The chain links TRBV2 to TRBJ2-1, with 9 bases lining up with TRBD1. J lost 6 bases, V lost 5 bases, and 5 bases had no gene match. CDR1 is SNHLY and CDR2 is FYNNEI in the germline V gene. The CDR3 is made up of 14 amino acids. CDR3 in amino acids: CASSTPGQGNEQFF. Here the CDR3 DNA reads TGTGCCAGCAGTACACCGGGACAGGGCAATGAGCAGTTCTTC.

This clone was seen just once. The V call is TRBV9, the J call TRBJ2-2, with D unresolved. V was clipped by 8 bases and J by 0 bases, with 14 bases between them. CDR3 length: 15 amino acids. CDR1 and CDR2 (germline): SGDLS, YYNGEE. CDR3 in amino acids: CASTKDGSNTGELFF. In DNA form, the CDR3 reads TGTGCCAGTACAAAGGACGGCTCGAACACCGGGGAGCTGTTTTTT.

The chain uses TRBV5-4 and TRBJ2-5; a weak D match, TRBD1 (6 bases). Between the trimmed V and J ends, which lost 4 bases and 5 bases, there was a span of 12 bases. Germline V gene lookup returns CDR1 SGHNT and CDR2 YYREEE (reference sequence). This CDR3 is 13 amino acids long. The CDR3 DNA sequence: TGTGCCAGCAGCGACAGGCAGGGGGAGACCCAGTACTTC. This codes for CASSDRQGETQYF.

The chain recombines TRBV7-2 with TRBJ1-5, with TRBD1 matching 7 bases. The J segment lost 11 bases and the V segment lost 5 bases, leaving 18 bases of the junction unmatched. The germline V gene encodes CDR1 SGHTA and CDR2 FQGNSA. The CDR3 runs 16 residues. The CDR3 DNA follows: TGTGCCAGCAGCCTATCGACAGGGTTTGATCGATTAGCCCAGCATTTT. It is translated as CASSLSTGFDRLAQHF.

This chain joins TRBV13 and TRBJ1-2; D gene uncertain. The CDR3 is made up of 11 amino acids. CDR1 is PRHDT and CDR2 is FYEKMQ in the germline V gene (reference sequence). V lost 4 bases and J 8 bases, leaving 8 bases between the germline ends. The CDR3 bases are TGTGCCAGCAGCTCCGGTCGAGGCTACACCTTC. Protein: CASSSGRGYTF.